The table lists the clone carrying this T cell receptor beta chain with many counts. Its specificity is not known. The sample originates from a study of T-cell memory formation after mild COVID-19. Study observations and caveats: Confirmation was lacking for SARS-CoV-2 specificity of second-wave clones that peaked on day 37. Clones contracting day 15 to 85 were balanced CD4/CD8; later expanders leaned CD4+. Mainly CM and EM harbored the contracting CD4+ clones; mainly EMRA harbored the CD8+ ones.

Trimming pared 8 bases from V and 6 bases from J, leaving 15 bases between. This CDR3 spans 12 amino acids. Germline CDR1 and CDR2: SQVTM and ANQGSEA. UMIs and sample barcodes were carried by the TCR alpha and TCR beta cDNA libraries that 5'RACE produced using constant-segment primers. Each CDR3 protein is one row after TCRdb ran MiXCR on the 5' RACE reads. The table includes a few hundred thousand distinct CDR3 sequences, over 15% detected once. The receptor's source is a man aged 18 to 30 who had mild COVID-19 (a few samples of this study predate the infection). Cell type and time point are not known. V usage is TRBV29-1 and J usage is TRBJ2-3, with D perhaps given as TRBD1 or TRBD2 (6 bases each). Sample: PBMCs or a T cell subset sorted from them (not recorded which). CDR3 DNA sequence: TGCAGCCTTAGGGGGGTGAGGGATACGCAGTATTTT. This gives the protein CSLRGVRDTQYF.